The sample holds one count of the clone carrying this T cell receptor beta chain. The entry originates in a study of blood T cell repertoires in COVID-19. Study overall: COVID-19 samples, acute and convalescent, were from the United States, Italy and Spain. From T cells, B-cell-depleted T cells, or PBMCs came the material, which was cDNA or gDNA.

Original processing methods: Estimated nucleated cell counts came from reference gene primer amplification. The method was immunoSEQ multiplex PCR; TCRdb's version includes in-frame clones alone and lacks a portion of them. The DNA gave D and trimming, while V, J and clone size come from that table. Among some 260,000 clones listed, more than 60% were seen once. This CDR3 region has 14 residues. Germline CDR1 reads GTSNPN; CDR2 reads SVGIG (reference sequence). The V call is TRBV30, the J call TRBJ2-1, with TRBD1 as a possible D gene (5 bases). This receptor was identified in a woman aged 35 to 49 with active or convalescent COVID-19. Sequences were obtained from peripheral blood. The CDR3 region is CAIILTGSYNEQFF. The CDR3 coding sequence is TGTGCGATTATTCTTACAGGCTCCTACAATGAGCAGTTCTTC.